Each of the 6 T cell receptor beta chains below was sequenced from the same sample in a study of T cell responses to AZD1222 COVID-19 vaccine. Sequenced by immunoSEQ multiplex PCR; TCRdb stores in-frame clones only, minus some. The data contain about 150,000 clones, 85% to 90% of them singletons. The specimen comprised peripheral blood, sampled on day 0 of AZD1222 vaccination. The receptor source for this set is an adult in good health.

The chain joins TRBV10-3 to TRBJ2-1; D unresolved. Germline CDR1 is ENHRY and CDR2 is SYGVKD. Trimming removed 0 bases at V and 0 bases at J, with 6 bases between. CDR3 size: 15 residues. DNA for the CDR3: TGTGCCATCAGTGAGTCGTCGGGCTCCTACAATGAGCAGTTCTTC. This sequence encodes CAISESSGSYNEQFF.

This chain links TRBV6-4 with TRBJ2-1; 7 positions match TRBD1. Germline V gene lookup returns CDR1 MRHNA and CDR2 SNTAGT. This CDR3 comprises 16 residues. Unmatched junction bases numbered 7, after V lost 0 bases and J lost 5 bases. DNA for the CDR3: TGTGCCAGCAGTGACTCGGTAGAGGGGGCGGACAATGAGCAGTTCTTC. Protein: CASSDSVEGADNEQFF.

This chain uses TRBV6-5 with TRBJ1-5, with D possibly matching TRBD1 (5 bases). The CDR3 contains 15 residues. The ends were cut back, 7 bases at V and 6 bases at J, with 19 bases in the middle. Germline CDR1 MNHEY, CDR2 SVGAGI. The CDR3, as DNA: TGTGCCAGCACCCCGAGGGAGGGACGGGGTCAGCCCCAGCATTTT. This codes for CASTPREGRGQPQHF.

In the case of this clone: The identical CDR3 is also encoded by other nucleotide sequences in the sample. CDR3 sequence: CASSQVPGNTEAFF. Written as DNA, the CDR3 is TGTGCCAGCAGCCAAGTGCCAGGGAACACTGAAGCTTTCTTT. J is TRBJ1-1 and V is TRBV14, with no clear D. The germline gives CDR1 SGHDN, CDR2 FVKESK. This CDR3 is built from 14 residues. V was cut by 1 base and J by 1 base, with 7 bases left in between.

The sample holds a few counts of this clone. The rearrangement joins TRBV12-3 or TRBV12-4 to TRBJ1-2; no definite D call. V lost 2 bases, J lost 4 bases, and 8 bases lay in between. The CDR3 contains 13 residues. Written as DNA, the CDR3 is TGTGCCAGCAGTTTAACAGTTATCTATGGCTACACCTTC. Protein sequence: CASSLTVIYGYTF.

The CDR3: CATLELNYGYTF. CDR3 DNA: TGTGCCACCTTAGAACTTAACTATGGCTACACCTTC. The V and J genes are TRBV25-1 and TRBJ1-2; D ambiguous. This CDR3 spans 12 amino acids. Trimming cost V 10 bases and J 1 base, with 10 bases left between them. Germline V gives CDR1 MGHDK, CDR2 SYGVNS.